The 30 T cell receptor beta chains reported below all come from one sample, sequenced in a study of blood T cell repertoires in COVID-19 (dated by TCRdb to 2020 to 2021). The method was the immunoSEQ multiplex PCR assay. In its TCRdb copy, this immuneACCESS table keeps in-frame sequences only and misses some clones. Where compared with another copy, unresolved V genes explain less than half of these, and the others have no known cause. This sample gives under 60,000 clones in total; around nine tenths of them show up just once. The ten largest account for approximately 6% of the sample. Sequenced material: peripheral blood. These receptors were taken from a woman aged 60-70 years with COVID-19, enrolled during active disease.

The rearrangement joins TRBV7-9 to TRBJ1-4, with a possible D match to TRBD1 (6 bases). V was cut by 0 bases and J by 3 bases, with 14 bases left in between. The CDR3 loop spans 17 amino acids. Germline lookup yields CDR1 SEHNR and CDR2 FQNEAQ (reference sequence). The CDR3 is CASSLAGGGAPNEKLFF. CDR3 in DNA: TGTGCCAGCAGCTTAGCGGGTGGGGGCGCGCCTAATGAAAAACTGTTTTTT.

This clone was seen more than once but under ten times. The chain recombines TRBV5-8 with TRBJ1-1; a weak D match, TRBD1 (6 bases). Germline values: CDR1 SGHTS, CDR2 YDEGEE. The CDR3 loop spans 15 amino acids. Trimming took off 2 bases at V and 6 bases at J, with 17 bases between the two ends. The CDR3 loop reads CASSFDTGFSPEAFF. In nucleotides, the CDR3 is TGTGCCAGCAGCTTTGACACAGGGTTTTCCCCTGAAGCTTTCTTT.

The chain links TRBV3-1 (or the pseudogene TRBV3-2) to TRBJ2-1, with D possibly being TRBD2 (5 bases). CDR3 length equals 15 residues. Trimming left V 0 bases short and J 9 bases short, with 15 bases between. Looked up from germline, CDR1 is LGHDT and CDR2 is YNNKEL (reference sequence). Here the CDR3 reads CASSQERPGLGEQFF. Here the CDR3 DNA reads TGTGCCAGCAGCCAAGAACGTCCGGGGTTGGGTGAGCAGTTCTTC.

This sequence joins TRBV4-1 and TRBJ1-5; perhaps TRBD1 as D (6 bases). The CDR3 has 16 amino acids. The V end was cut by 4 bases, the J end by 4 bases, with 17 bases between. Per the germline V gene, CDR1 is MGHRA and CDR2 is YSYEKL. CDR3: CASSPFLGQSNQPQHF. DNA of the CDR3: TGCGCCAGCAGCCCCTTCTTAGGACAGTCAAATCAGCCCCAGCATTTT.

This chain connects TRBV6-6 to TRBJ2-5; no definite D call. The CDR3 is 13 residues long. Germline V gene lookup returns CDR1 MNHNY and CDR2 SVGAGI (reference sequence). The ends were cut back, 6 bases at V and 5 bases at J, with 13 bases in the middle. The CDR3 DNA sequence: TGTGCCAGCAGCTCGACTCCTCCGGAGACCCAGTACTTC. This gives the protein CASSSTPPETQYF.

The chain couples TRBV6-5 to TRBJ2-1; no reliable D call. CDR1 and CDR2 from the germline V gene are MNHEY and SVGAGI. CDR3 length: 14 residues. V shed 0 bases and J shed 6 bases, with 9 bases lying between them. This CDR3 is CASSYSIGANEQFF. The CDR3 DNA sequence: TGTGCCAGCAGTTACTCGATAGGAGCCAATGAGCAGTTCTTC.

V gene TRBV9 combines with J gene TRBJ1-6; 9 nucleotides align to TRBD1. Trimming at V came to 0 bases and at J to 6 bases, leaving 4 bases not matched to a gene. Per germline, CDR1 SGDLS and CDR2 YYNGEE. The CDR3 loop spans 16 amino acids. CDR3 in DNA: TGTGCCAGCAGCGTAGGGACAGGGGCGTTTAATTCACCCCTCCACTTT. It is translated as CASSVGTGAFNSPLHF. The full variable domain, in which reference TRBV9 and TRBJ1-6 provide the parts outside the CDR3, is DSGVTQTPKHLITATGQRVTLRCSPRSGDLSVYWYQQSLDQGLQFLIQYYNGEERAKGNILERFSAQQFPDLHSELNLSSLELGDSALYFCASSVGTGAFNSPLHFGNGTRLTVT.

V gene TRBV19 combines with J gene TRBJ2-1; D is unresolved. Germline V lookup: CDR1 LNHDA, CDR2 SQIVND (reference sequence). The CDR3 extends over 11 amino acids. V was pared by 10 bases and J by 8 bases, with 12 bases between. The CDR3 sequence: CATKYGYEQFF. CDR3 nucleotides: TGTGCCACGAAGTACGGTTATGAGCAGTTCTTC.

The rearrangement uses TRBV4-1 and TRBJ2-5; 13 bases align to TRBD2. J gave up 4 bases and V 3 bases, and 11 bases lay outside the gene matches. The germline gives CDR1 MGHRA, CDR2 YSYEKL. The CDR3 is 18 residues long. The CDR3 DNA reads TGCGCCAGCAGCCAGAGGCCCGGACTAGCGGGAGCAATAGAGACCCAGTACTTC. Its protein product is CASSQRPGLAGAIETQYF.

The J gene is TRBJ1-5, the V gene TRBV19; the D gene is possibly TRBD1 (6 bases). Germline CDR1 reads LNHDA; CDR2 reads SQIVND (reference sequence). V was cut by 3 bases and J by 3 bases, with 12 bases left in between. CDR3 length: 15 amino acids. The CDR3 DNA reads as TGTGCCAGTAGTATCGGTGGACAGCCCAATCAGCCCCAGCATTTT. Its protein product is CASSIGGQPNQPQHF.

The CDR3, as DNA: TGTGCCAGCAGTGCCCGAACTCACAAGGGACAGGGAGCCGGAGTCGAGCAGTACTTC. The encoded protein is CASSARTHKGQGAGVEQYF. V and J are TRBV2 and TRBJ2-7; 9 positions agree with TRBD1. V was pared by 4 bases and J by 6 bases, with 22 bases of the junction left unmatched. The V gene's germline CDR1 is SNHLY and CDR2 FYNNEI. The CDR3 sequence is 19 residues long.

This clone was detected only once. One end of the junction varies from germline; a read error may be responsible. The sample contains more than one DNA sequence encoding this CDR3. CDR3 nucleotide sequence: TGCGCCAGTAAGGACAGGGCAAATTCACCCCTCCACTTT. Protein: CASKDRANSPLHF. V is TRBV19 and J is TRBJ1-6, with TRBD1 matching over 8 bases. The CDR3 is made up of 13 amino acids. CDR1 is LNHDA, CDR2 SQIVND, per germline (reference sequence).

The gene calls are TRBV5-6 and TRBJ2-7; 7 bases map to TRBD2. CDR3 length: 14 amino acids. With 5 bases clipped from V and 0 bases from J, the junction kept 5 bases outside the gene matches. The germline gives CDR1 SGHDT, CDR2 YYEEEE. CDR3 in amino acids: CASRGAGLSYEQYF. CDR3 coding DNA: TGTGCCAGCAGGGGAGCGGGACTCTCCTACGAGCAGTACTTC.

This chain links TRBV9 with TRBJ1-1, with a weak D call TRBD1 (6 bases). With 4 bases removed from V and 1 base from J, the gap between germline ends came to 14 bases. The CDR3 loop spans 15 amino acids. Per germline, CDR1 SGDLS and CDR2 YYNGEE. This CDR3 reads CASSTTGFKNTEAFF. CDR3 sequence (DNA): TGTGCCAGCAGCACGACAGGTTTTAAGAACACTGAAGCTTTCTTT.

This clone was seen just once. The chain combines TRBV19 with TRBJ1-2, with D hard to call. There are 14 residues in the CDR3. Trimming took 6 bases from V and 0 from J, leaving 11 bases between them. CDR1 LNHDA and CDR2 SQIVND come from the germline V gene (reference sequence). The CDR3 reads CASRSREPNYGYTF. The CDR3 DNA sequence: TGTGCCAGTAGAAGTAGGGAGCCTAACTATGGCTACACCTTC.

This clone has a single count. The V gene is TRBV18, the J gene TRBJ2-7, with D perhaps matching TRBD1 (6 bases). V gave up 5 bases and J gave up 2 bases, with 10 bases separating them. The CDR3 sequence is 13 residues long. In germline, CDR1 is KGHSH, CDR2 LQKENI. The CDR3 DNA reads TGTGCCAGCTCAGGGGACATTACCTACGAGCAGTACTTC. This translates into CASSGDITYEQYF.

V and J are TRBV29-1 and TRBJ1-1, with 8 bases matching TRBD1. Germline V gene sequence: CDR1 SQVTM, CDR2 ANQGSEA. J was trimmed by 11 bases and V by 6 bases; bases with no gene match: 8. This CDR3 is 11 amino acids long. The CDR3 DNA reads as TGCAGCGTCCCTGACAGGGGTTGGGCTTTCTTT. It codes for CSVPDRGWAFF. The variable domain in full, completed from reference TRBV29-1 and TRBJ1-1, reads SAVISQKPSRDICQRGTSLTIQCQVDSQVTMMFWYRQQPGQSLTLIATANQGSEATYESGFVIDKFPISRPNLTFSTLTVSNMSPEDSSIYLCSVPDRGWAFFGQGTRLTVV.

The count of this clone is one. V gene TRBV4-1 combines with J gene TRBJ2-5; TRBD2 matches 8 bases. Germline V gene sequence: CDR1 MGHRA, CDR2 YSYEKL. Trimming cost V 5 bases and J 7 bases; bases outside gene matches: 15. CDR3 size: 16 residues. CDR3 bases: TGCGCCAGCAGCGCCTGGGCTAAGGAGCGGGAGAGGACCCAGTACTTC. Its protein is CASSAWAKERERTQYF.

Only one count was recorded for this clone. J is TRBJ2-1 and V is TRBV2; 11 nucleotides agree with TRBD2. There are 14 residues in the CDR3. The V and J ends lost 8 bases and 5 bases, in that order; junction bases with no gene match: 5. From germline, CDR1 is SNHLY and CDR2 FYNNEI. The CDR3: CASEETSGNNEQFF. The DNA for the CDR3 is TGTGCCAGCGAAGAGACTAGCGGGAACAATGAGCAGTTCTTC. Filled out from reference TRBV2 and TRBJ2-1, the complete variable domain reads EPEVTQTPSHQVTQMGQEVILRCVPISNHLYFYWYRQILGQKVEFLVSFYNNEISEKSEIFDDQFSVERPDGSNFTLKIRSTKLEDSAMYFCASEETSGNNEQFFGPGTRLTVL.

CDR3 residues: CASSLTGRNTEAFF. The CDR3 DNA follows: TGTGCCAGCAGCTTGACGGGGAGGAACACTGAAGCTTTCTTT. The chain employs TRBV5-4 and TRBJ1-1; D not resolved. Trimming pared 1 base from V and 1 base from J, leaving 8 bases between. The CDR3 covers 14 residues. Germline lookup yields CDR1 SGHNT and CDR2 YYREEE (reference sequence).

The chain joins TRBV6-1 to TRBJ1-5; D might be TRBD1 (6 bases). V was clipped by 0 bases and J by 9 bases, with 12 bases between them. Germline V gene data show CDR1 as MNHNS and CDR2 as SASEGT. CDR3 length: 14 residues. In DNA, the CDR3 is TGTGCCAGCAGTGAAGCGGGGGGGCCTTTGCCCCAGCATTTT. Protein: CASSEAGGPLPQHF.

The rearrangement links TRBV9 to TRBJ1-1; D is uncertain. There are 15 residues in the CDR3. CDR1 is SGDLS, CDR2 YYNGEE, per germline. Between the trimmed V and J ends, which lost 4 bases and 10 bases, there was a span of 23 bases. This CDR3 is CASSPPQVHKVGAFF. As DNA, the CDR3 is TGTGCCAGCAGCCCCCCTCAGGTCCACAAGGTCGGAGCTTTCTTT.

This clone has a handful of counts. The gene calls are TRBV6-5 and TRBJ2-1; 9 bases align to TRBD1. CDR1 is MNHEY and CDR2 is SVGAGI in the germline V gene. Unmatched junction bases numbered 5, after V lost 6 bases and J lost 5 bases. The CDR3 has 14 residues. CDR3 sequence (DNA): TGTGCCAGCAGAACCGGGACAGGGAACAATGAGCAGTTCTTC. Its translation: CASRTGTGNNEQFF.

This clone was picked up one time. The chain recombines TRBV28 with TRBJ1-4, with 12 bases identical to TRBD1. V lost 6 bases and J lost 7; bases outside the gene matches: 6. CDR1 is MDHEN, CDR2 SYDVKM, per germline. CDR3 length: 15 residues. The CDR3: CASSPSGQGAEKLFF. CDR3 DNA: TGTGCCAGCAGCCCCTCGGGACAGGGGGCTGAAAAACTGTTTTTT.

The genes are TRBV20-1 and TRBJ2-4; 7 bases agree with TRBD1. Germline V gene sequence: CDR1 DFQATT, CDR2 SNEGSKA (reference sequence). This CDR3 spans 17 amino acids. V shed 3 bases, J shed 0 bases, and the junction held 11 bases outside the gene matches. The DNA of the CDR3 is TGCAGTGCTAGTCCTCCGGGACAGAAAGTAGCCAAAAACATTCAGTACTTC. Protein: CSASPPGQKVAKNIQYF.

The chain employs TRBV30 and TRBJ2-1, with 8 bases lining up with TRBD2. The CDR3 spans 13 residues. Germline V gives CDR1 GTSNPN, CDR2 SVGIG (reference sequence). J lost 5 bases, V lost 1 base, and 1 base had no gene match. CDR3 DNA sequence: TGTGCCTGGAGTGCGCGGGAGGACAATGAGCAGTTCTTC. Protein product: CAWSAREDNEQFF.

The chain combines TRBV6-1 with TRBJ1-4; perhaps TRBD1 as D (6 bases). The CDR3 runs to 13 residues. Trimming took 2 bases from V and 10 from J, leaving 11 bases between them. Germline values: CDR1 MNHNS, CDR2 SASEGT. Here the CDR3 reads CASSEQGGTKLFF. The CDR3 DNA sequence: TGTGCCAGCAGTGAACAAGGGGGAACAAAACTGTTTTTT.

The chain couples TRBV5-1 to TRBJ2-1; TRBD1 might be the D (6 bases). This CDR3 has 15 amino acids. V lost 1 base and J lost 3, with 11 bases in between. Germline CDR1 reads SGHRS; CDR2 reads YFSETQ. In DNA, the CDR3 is TGCGCCAGCAGCTTGCGGACAGCGGTCTACAATGAGCAGTTCTTC. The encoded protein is CASSLRTAVYNEQFF.

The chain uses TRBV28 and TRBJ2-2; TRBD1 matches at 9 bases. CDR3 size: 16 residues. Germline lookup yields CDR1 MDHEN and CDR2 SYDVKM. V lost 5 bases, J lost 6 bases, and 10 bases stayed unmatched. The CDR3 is CASSLGQGYSSGELFF. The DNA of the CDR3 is TGTGCCAGCAGTCTCGGACAGGGGTATTCATCCGGGGAGCTGTTTTTT.

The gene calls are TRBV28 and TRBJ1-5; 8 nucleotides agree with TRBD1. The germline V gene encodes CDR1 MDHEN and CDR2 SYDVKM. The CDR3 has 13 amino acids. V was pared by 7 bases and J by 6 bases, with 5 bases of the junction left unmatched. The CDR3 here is CASIRTGIQPQHF. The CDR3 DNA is TGTGCCAGCATCAGGACAGGGATTCAGCCCCAGCATTTT.